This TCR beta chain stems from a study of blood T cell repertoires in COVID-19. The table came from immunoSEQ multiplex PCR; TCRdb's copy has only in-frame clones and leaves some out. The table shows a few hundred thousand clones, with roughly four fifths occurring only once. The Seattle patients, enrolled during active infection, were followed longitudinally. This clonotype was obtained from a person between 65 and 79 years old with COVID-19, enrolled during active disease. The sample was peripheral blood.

CDR3 sequence: CASRSGDHYGYTF. CDR3 sequence (DNA): TGTGCCAGCAGATCAGGGGATCACTATGGCTACACCTTC. The chain uses TRBV12-3 or TRBV12-4 and TRBJ1-2; tentatively, D is TRBD1 (6 bases). V was trimmed by 6 bases and J by 3 bases, leaving 11 bases between them. CDR3 length equals 13 residues.